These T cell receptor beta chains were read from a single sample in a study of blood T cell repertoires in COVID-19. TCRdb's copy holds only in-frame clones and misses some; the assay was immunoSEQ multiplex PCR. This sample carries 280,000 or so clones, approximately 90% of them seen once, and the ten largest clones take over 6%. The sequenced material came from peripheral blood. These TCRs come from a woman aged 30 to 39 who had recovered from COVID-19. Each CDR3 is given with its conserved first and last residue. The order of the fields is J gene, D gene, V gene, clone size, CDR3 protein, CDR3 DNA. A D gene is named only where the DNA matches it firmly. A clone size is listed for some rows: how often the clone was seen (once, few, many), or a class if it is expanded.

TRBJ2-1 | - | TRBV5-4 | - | CASSPRDNYNEQFF | TGTGCCAGCAGCCCCCGGGACAACTACAATGAGCAGTTCTTC
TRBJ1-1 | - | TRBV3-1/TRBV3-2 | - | CASSPSTQNTEAFF | TGTGCCAGCAGCCCATCTACCCAGAACACTGAAGCTTTCTTT
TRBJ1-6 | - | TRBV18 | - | CASSRPPGSWPYNSPLHF | TGTGCCAGCTCACGGCCCCCGGGATCCTGGCCTTATAATTCACCCCTCCACTTT
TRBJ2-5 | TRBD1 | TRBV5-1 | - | CASSSTGGRETQYF | TGCGCCAGTTCCTCGACAGGGGGCAGGGAGACCCAGTACTTC
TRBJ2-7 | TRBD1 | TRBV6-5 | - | CASRSSDRGGEQYF | TGTGCCAGCAGGAGTAGCGACAGGGGCGGCGAGCAGTACTTC
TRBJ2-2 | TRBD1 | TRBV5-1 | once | CASSGTTGPGELFF | TGCGCCAGCAGCGGAACGACAGGGCCCGGGGAGCTGTTTTTT
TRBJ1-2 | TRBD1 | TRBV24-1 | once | CATSDSGQGYYGYTF | TGTGCCACCAGTGACTCCGGACAGGGGTACTATGGCTACACCTTC
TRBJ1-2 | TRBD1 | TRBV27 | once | CASSFAGQGAGYTF | TGTGCCAGCAGTTTCGCAGGTCAGGGGGCTGGCTACACCTTC
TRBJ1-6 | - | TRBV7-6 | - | CASSLRFGGESPLHF | TGTGCCAGCAGCTTAAGGTTCGGAGGGGAATCACCCCTCCACTTT
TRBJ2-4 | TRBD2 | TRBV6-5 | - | CASTRLAGGLTIQYF | TGTGCCAGCACCCGACTAGCGGGGGGACTAACGATTCAGTACTTC
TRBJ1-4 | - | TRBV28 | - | CASSTRTAEKLFF | TGTGCCAGCAGTACAAGGACTGCCGAAAAACTGTTTTTT
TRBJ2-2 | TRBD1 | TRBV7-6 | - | CASSPTGVVTGELFF | TGTGCCAGCAGCCCAACAGGGGTTGTCACCGGGGAGCTGTTTTTT
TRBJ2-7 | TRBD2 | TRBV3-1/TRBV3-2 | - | CASSSPGGEQYF | TGTGCCAGCAGCAGCCCGGGGGGCGAGCAGTACTTC
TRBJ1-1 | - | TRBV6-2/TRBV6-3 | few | CASSIRTGYTEAFF | TGTGCCAGCAGTATTCGAACAGGGTACACTGAAGCTTTCTTT
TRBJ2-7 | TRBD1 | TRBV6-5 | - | CASSYSAGDSYEQYF | TGTGCCAGCAGTTACTCGGCCGGGGACAGCTACGAGCAGTACTTC
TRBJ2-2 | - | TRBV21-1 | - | CASSKNWGAGGPENTGELFF | TGTGCCAGCAGCAAAAATTGGGGAGCGGGGGGGCCCGAGAACACCGGGGAGCTGTTTTTT
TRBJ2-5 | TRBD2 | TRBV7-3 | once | CASSPGTKQETQYF | TGTGCCAGCAGCCCCGGGACTAAACAAGAGACCCAGTACTTC